Sequencing of this T cell receptor beta chain was carried out in a study of CD8 T cells in Susac syndrome. Whole-study results and caveats: The relatively small number of individuals in the TCR sequencing and HLA analysis was acknowledged by the study.

RNA was extracted with the RNeasy kit, and a quantity of roughly 0.5 to 1 ug was reverse transcribed using random hexamers. Amplification of TCR beta CDR3 was carried out by immunoSEQ multiplex PCR, which covered 54 Vbeta and 13 Jbeta segments. TCRdb fed the immunoSEQ multiplex PCR reads into MiXCR, producing one record per CDR3 protein. Of 60,000 to 75,000 distinct CDR3 sequences listed, more than 85% are singletons. This clonotype has a single count. Its antigen remains unidentified. The CDR3 extends over 17 amino acids. Germline CDR1 reads KGHSH; CDR2 reads LQKENI. The germline V and J ends were trimmed by 2 bases and 4 bases, with 21 bases remaining between them.

Sample: CD8+ T cells from PBMCs. The gene calls are TRBV18 and TRBJ2-7, with D perhaps TRBD1 (6 bases). The source is a human donor in good health. The DNA of the CDR3 is TGTGCCAGCTCACCAAAGTCGGCAGGGGTTAGAGGTTACGAGCAGTACTTC. It specifies CASSPKSAGVRGYEQYF.